The 28 T cell receptor beta chains in this list originate from one sample, sequenced in a study of read filtering for tumor transcriptome and immune sequencing. Molecular barcoded adaptors covering alpha/delta and beta/gamma chains were used on 400 to 450 ng RNA. TCRdb re-called the reads through MiXCR, storing one row per CDR3 protein. The table lists 450 or so distinct CDR3 sequences, 80% of them singletons. Sequencing was performed on a population of CD138-negative cells sorted from bone marrow. The receptors here all came from a donor aged 40 or older with multiple myeloma. This table probably holds off-target reads from a library built for another chain.

The rearrangement uses TRBV4-1 and TRBJ2-1; possibly TRBD2 for D (5 bases). Trimming removed 3 bases at V and 5 bases at J, with 14 bases between. The CDR3 totals 15 residues. The germline CDR1 and CDR2 sequences are MGHRA and YSYEKL. Written as DNA, the CDR3 is TGCGCCAGCAGCCAGACGGGAATTAGAAACAATGAGCAGTTCTTC. Translating gives CASSQTGIRNNEQFF.

V usage is TRBV3-1 and J usage is TRBJ2-7; 10 bases are a match to TRBD2. This CDR3 has 17 residues. Germline trimming cut 0 bases from V and 2 bases from J; bases unmatched to any gene: 7. CDR1 and CDR2 from the germline V gene are LGHDT and YNNKEL (reference sequence). CDR3 sequence (DNA): TGTGCCAGCAGCCAAGATCTTGGACTAGCGGAAACCTACGAGCAGTACTTC. As protein: CASSQDLGLAETYEQYF.

This clonotype came up once. The chain employs TRBV19 and TRBJ1-5; D unresolved. This CDR3 spans 15 amino acids. Germline V gives CDR1 LNHDA, CDR2 SQIVND (reference sequence). The V and J ends lost 3 bases and 2 bases respectively, with 11 bases between them. The CDR3 is CASSMIATGNQPQHF. The CDR3, as DNA: TGTGCCAGTAGTATGATAGCAACCGGCAATCAGCCCCAGCATTTT.

The V gene is TRBV4-2, the J gene TRBJ2-7; 8 nucleotides line up with TRBD2. The germline CDR1 and CDR2 sequences are LGHNA and YNFKEQ. CDR3 size: 15 residues. Trimming cost V 3 bases and J 5 bases; bases outside gene matches: 9. The CDR3 protein is CASSQGREGRHEQYF. As DNA, the CDR3 is TGTGCCAGCAGCCAGGGTCGGGAGGGCCGCCACGAGCAGTACTTC.

The chain carries TRBV12-3 or TRBV12-4 and TRBJ1-1; D unresolved. The CDR3 runs 13 residues. V gave up 6 bases and J gave up 3 bases, with 11 bases separating them. The CDR3 DNA sequence: TGTGCCAGCAGCCGATCCAGGTACACTGAAGCTTTCTTT. This translates into CASSRSRYTEAFF.

This sequence joins TRBV14 and TRBJ2-1; the D call may be TRBD1 or TRBD2 (6 bases each). The CDR3 covers 15 residues. Germline assignment: CDR1 SGHDN and CDR2 FVKESK. V gave up 0 bases and J gave up 7 bases, with 13 bases separating them. The CDR3 DNA sequence: TGTGCCAGCAGCCAAGAGGGGGGCAGTAGGAATGAGCAGTTCTTC. Its translation: CASSQEGGSRNEQFF. The whole variable domain, remainder taken from reference TRBV14 and TRBJ2-1, is EAGVTQFPSHSVIEKGQTVTLRCDPISGHDNLYWYRRVMGKEIKFLLHFVKESKQDESGMPNNRFLAERTGGTYSTLKVQPAELEDSGVYFCASSQEGGSRNEQFFGPGTRLTVL.

The gene calls are TRBV29-1 and TRBJ1-1, with D unclear. Germline loops: CDR1 SQVTM, CDR2 ANQGSEA. The CDR3 sequence is 12 residues long. The V and J ends lost 4 bases and 0 bases respectively, with 6 bases between them. CDR3 sequence: CSVGRLNTEAFF. The CDR3 bases are TGCAGCGTTGGACGCTTGAACACTGAAGCTTTCTTT.

CDR3 region: CASGPQDSYNEQFF. In DNA form, the CDR3 reads TGTGCTAGTGGTCCACAGGACAGCTACAATGAGCAGTTCTTC. J is TRBJ2-1 and V is TRBV12-5, with D perhaps matching TRBD1 (6 bases). V shed 5 bases and J shed 3 bases, with 11 bases lying between them. This CDR3 region has 14 residues. Germline CDR1 and CDR2: LGHNT and FRNRAP.

V is TRBV2 and J is TRBJ2-7; D might be TRBD2 (6 bases). Germline V lookup: CDR1 SNHLY, CDR2 FYNNEI. The CDR3 is 14 amino acids. Between the trimmed V and J ends, which lost 3 bases and 4 bases, there was a span of 13 bases. CDR3 DNA sequence: TGTGCCAGCAGTGACGGGGGATTGATGTACGAGCAGTACTTC. Its protein is CASSDGGLMYEQYF.

V and J are TRBV2 and TRBJ2-1; D remains ambiguous. Trimming cost V 3 bases and J 9 bases, with 3 bases left between them. Per the germline V gene, CDR1 is SNHLY and CDR2 is FYNNEI. The CDR3 has 10 amino acids. The CDR3: CASSDGEQFF. In nucleotides, the CDR3 is TGTGCCAGCAGTGACGGTGAGCAGTTCTTC.

V gene TRBV5-1 combines with J gene TRBJ2-1; TRBD2 agrees at 11 bases. CDR1 SGHRS and CDR2 YFSETQ come from the germline V gene. This CDR3 contains 17 residues. V dropped 0 bases and J dropped 6; count of bases not matched to a gene: 8. The CDR3 here is CASSLAVTSGSFNEQFF. The CDR3 nucleotides are TGCGCCAGCAGCTTGGCCGTAACTAGCGGGAGCTTCAATGAGCAGTTCTTC.

This chain's CDR3 is CASSTGGAGEKLFF. CDR3 sequence (DNA): TGCGCCAGCAGCACAGGGGGCGCCGGGGAAAAACTGTTTTTT. The gene calls are TRBV4-1 and TRBJ1-4, with 9 bases fitting TRBD1. In germline, CDR1 is MGHRA, CDR2 YSYEKL. This CDR3 has 14 amino acids. With V trimmed by 5 bases and J by 8 bases, 6 bases remained unmatched.

The gene calls are TRBV5-6 and TRBJ2-4; D might be TRBD2 (7 bases). The germline gives CDR1 SGHDT, CDR2 YYEEEE. This CDR3 has 16 residues. V was clipped by 4 bases and J by 10 bases, with 24 bases between them. Here the CDR3 reads CASSTLRGRGEGIQYF. In DNA, the CDR3 is TGTGCCAGCAGCACACTAAGGGGGAGGGGCGAAGGTATTCAGTACTTC. The variable domain in full, completed from reference TRBV5-6 and TRBJ2-4, reads DAGVTQSPTHLIKTRGQQVTLRCSPKSGHDTVSWYQQALGQGPQFIFQYYEEEERQRGNFPDRFSGHQFPNYSSELNVNALLLGDSALYLCASSTLRGRGEGIQYFGAGTRLSVL.

The chain recombines TRBV20-1 with TRBJ2-2; 9 bases are a match to TRBD1. The CDR3 length is 15 residues. Trimming took 6 bases from V and 5 from J; bases not matched to a gene: 10. Germline loops: CDR1 DFQATT, CDR2 SNEGSKA (reference sequence). CDR3 residues: CSAYPGTGKTGELFF. CDR3 DNA sequence: TGCAGTGCGTACCCCGGGACAGGGAAGACCGGGGAGCTGTTTTTT.

The rearrangement links TRBV29-1 to TRBJ2-5, with D hard to call. The V gene's germline CDR1 is SQVTM and CDR2 ANQGSEA. The V and J ends lost 6 bases and 0 bases respectively, with 14 bases between them. The CDR3 loop spans 14 amino acids. The CDR3 sequence is CSVFLLGYQETQYF. The CDR3 region has the DNA TGCAGCGTCTTCCTTCTGGGTTACCAAGAGACCCAGTACTTC.

V and J are TRBV12-3 or TRBV12-4 and TRBJ2-1, with TRBD1 identical over 9 bases. The ends lost 7 bases at V and 4 bases at J; junction bases unmatched: 5. The length of the CDR3 is 14 residues. The CDR3 DNA is TGTGCCAGCAATAGGGACAGGGTTTACAATGAGCAGTTCTTC. It is translated as CASNRDRVYNEQFF.

The chain joins TRBV7-2 to TRBJ2-1; D gene uncertain. The CDR3 covers 11 residues. Germline lookup yields CDR1 SGHTA and CDR2 FQGNSA. Trimming removed 5 bases from V and 4 bases from J, with 3 bases in between. This CDR3 is CASSPYNEQFF. The CDR3 DNA reads TGTGCCAGCAGCCCGTACAATGAGCAGTTCTTC.

Regarding this clonotype: At one end the junction does not follow the germline gene, possibly because of a read error. V usage is TRBV5-1 and J usage is TRBJ2-7; perhaps D is TRBD1 or TRBD2 (5 bases each). CDR1 and CDR2 from the germline V gene are SGHRS and YFSETQ. This CDR3 is 15 amino acids long. The CDR3 spells CASSVRDGSSYEQYF. The CDR3 DNA sequence: TGCGCCAGCAGCGTCCGGGACGGAAGCTCCTACGAGCAGTATTTC.

A few counts support this clonotype. This chain joins TRBV28 and TRBJ2-1; 8 nucleotides line up with TRBD1. CDR1 and CDR2 (germline): MDHEN, SYDVKM. This CDR3 region has 19 residues. V trimming: 6 bases; J trimming: 8 bases; junction bases outside the gene matches: 24. The CDR3 nucleotides are TGTGCCAGCAGCGGAAGACCGGGACAGGTCCCTGGGGGGATCTATGAGCAGTTCTTC. The encoded protein is CASSGRPGQVPGGIYEQFF.

The chain couples TRBV7-9 to TRBJ2-1; 14 bases match TRBD2. There are 15 residues in the CDR3. The junction had 4 bases not matched to a gene; V was cut back by 4 bases and J by 8 bases. Looked up from germline, CDR1 is SEHNR and CDR2 is FQNEAQ (reference sequence). Here the CDR3 DNA reads TGTGCCAGCAGCTACGGACTAGCGGGGGGTGATGAGCAGTTCTTC. Translated: CASSYGLAGGDEQFF.

The rearrangement joins TRBV5-1 to TRBJ2-1; 7 bases fit TRBD2. The length of the CDR3 is 12 residues. Germline values: CDR1 SGHRS, CDR2 YFSETQ. Trimming cost V 4 bases and J 6 bases; bases outside gene matches: 1. As DNA, the CDR3 is TGCGCCAGCAGCCCGGGAGGCAATGAGCAGTTCTTC. It is translated as CASSPGGNEQFF.

The genes are TRBV6-6 and TRBJ2-5; D remains ambiguous. CDR1 is MNHNY and CDR2 is SVGAGI in the germline V gene (reference sequence). This CDR3 region has 12 residues. The germline V and J ends were trimmed by 0 bases and 1 base, with 0 bases remaining between them. The CDR3 nucleotides are TGTGCCAGCAGTTACTCCCAAGAGACCCAGTACTTC. This sequence encodes CASSYSQETQYF.

As for this clonotype: The junction departs from germline at one end; a sequencing error may be responsible. This chain links TRBV5-5 with TRBJ2-1, with 9 bases identical to TRBD2. Looked up from germline, CDR1 is SGHKS and CDR2 is YYEKEE (reference sequence). CDR3 length: 14 residues. The CDR3 protein is CASSSAGGLNEQFF. The CDR3 nucleotides read TGCGCCAGCAGCTCCGCGGGGGGGCTCAATGAGCAGTTCTTC.

The V gene is TRBV6-1, the J gene TRBJ2-3; TRBD2 aligns across 12 bases. This CDR3 contains 16 residues. With 2 bases clipped from V and 2 bases from J, the junction kept 2 bases outside the gene matches. The germline gives CDR1 MNHNS, CDR2 SASEGT. The CDR3 nucleotides are TGTGCCAGCAGTGAACGACTAGCGGGGGTCACAGATACGCAGTATTTT. Its translation: CASSERLAGVTDTQYF.

V and J are TRBV20-1 and TRBJ2-1; 9 nucleotides agree with TRBD2. CDR3 length: 14 residues. In germline, CDR1 is DFQATT, CDR2 SNEGSKA (reference sequence). Trimming took 5 bases from V and 5 from J; bases not matched to a gene: 7. CDR3 sequence reads: CSAPGTSRNNEQFF. CDR3 nucleotides: TGCAGTGCTCCCGGGACTAGCCGGAACAATGAGCAGTTCTTC.

V gene TRBV7-2 combines with J gene TRBJ2-7; TRBD2 is a possible D gene (6 bases). Germline V gives CDR1 SGHTA, CDR2 FQGNSA. The V and J ends lost 1 base and 0 bases respectively, with 13 bases between them. The CDR3 length is 16 residues. CDR3 nucleotides: TGTGCCAGCAGCTTAGTTTTTATAGCGGACTCCTACGAGCAGTACTTC. Its translation is CASSLVFIADSYEQYF.

The chain links TRBV12-3 or TRBV12-4 to TRBJ2-1; no reliable D call. V was clipped by 2 bases and J by 6 bases, with 8 bases between them. The CDR3 contains 13 residues. In nucleotides, the CDR3 is TGTGCCAGCAGTTTAACAGCCAGCAATGAGCAGTTCTTC. Translation: CASSLTASNEQFF.

The rearrangement links TRBV29-1 to TRBJ2-1; D is perhaps TRBD2 (5 bases). The CDR3 runs to 15 residues. V was trimmed by 6 bases and J by 0 bases, leaving 15 bases between them. Germline V lookup: CDR1 SQVTM, CDR2 ANQGSEA. CDR3 amino acids: CSVPASGSSYNEQFF. DNA for the CDR3: TGCAGCGTCCCGGCCTCGGGAAGCTCCTACAATGAGCAGTTCTTC.